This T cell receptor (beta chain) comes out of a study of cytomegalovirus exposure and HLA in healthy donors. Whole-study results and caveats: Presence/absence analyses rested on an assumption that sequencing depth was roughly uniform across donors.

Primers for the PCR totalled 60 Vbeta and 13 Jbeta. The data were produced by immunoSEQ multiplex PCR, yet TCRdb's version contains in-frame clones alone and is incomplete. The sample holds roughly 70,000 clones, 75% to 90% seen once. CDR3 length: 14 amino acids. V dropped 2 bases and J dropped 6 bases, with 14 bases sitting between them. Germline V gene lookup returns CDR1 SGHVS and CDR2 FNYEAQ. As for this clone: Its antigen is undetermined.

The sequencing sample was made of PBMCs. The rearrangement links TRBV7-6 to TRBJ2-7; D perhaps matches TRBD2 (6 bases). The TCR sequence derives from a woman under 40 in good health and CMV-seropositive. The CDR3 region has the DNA TGTGCCAGCAGCTTATCCCGGGGGACCCGCGAGCAGTACTTC. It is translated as CASSLSRGTREQYF.